The source of this T cell receptor (beta chain) is a study of CD8 T cells in Susac syndrome. The CDR3 consists of 17 residues. Germline V CDR1 and CDR2: SEHNR, FQNEAQ (reference sequence). V shed 5 bases and J shed 0 bases, with 17 bases lying between them. Random hexamers served to reverse transcribe about 0.5 to 1 ug RNA. TCRdb itself ran the immunoSEQ multiplex PCR reads through MiXCR, one entry per CDR3 protein. This sample has 170,000 or so distinct CDR3 sequences, with 85% to 95% found just once. Sequencing of TCR beta, carried out with a high-throughput approach, was applied to CD8+ and CD4+ T cells from the blood. In contrast to the negatively isolated CD8+ and CD4+ T cells, TEMRA cells were FACS-enriched.

The chain recombines TRBV7-9 with TRBJ1-3, with D tentatively TRBD1 (5 bases). The clonotype was recovered from a human donor with multiple sclerosis. Sequencing was done on a sample of CD4+ T cells from PBMCs. DNA for the CDR3: TGTGCCAGCAGCCCCCAGGGTGCGGGTAGCTCTGGAAACACCATATATTTT. Translating it yields CASSPQGAGSSGNTIYF.